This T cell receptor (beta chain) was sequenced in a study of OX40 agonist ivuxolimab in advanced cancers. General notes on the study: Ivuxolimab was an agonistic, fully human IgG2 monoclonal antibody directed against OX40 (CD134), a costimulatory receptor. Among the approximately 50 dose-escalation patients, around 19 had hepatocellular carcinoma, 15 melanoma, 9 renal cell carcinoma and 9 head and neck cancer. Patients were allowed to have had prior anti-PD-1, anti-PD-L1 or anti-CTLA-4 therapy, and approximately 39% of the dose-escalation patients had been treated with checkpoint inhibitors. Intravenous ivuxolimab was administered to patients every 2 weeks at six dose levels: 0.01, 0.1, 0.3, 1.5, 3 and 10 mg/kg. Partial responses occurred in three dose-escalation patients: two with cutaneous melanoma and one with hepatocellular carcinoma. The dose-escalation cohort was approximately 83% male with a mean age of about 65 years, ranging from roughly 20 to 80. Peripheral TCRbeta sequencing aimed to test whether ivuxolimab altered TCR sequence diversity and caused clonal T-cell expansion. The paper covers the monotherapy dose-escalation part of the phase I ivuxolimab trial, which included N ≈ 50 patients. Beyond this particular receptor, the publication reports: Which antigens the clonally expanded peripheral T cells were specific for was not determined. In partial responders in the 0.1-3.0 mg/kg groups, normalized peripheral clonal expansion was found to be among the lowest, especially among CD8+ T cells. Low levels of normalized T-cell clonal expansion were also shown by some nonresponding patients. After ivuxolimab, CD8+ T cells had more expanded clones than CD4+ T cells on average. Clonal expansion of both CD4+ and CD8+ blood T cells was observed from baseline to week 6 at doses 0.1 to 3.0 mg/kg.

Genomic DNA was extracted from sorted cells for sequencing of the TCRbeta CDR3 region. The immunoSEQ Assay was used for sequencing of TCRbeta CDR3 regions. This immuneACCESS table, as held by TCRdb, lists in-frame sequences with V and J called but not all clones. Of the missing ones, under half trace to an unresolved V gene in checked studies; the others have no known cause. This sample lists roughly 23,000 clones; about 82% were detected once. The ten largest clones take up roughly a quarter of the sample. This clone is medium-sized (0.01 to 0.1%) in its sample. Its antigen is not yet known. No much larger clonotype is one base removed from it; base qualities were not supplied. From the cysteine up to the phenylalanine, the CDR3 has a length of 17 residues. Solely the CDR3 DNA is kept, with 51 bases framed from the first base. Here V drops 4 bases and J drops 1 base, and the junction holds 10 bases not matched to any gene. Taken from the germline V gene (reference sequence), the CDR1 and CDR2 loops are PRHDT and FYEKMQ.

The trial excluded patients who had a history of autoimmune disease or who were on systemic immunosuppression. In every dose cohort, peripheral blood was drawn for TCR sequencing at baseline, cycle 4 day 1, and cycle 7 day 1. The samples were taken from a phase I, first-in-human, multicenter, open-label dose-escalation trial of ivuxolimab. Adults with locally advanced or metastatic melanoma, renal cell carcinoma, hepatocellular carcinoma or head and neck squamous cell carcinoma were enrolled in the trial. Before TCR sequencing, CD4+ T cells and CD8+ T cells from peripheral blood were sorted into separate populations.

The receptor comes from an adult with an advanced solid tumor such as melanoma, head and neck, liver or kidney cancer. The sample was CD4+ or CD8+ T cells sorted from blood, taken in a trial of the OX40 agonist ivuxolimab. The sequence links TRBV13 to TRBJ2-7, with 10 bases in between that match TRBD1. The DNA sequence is TGTGCCAGCAGCTCGACGACAGGGGGCGGATGGTCCTACGAGCAGTACTTC. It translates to CASSSTTGGGWSYEQYF.